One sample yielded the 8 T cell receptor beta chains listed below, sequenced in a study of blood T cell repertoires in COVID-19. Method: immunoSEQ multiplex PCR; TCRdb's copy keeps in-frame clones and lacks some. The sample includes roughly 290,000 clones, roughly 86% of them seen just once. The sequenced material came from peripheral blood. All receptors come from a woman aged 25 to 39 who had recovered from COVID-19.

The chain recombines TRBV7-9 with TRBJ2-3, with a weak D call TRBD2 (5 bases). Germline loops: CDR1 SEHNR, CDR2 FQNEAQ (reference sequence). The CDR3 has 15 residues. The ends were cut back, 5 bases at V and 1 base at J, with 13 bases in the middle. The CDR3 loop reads CASSLLTAGTDTQYF. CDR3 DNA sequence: TGTGCCAGCAGCCTCCTTACAGCGGGCACAGATACGCAGTATTTT.

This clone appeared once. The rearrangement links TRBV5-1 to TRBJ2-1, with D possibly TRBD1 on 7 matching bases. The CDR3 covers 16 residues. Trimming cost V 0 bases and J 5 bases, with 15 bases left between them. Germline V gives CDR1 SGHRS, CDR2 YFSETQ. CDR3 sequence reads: CASSLAAGRGDNEQFF. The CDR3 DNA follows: TGCGCCAGCAGCTTGGCCGCGGGCAGGGGGGACAATGAGCAGTTCTTC. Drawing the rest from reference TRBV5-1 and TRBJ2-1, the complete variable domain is KAGVTQTPRYLIKTRGQQVTLSCSPISGHRSVSWYQQTPGQGLQFLFEYFSETQRNKGNFPGRFSGRQFSNSRSEMNVSTLELGDSALYLCASSLAAGRGDNEQFFGPGTRLTVL.

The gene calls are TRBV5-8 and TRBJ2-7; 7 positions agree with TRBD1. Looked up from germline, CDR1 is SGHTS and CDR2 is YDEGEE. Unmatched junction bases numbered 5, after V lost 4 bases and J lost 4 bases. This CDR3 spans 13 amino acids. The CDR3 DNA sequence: TGTGCCAGCAGCAAGGGACAGACGTACGAGCAGTACTTC. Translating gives CASSKGQTYEQYF. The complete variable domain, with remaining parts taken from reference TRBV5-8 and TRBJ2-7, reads EAGVTQSPTHLIKTRGQQATLRCSPISGHTSVYWYQQALGLGLQFLLWYDEGEERNRGNFPPRFSGRQFPNYSSELNVNALELEDSALYLCASSKGQTYEQYFGPGTRLTVT.

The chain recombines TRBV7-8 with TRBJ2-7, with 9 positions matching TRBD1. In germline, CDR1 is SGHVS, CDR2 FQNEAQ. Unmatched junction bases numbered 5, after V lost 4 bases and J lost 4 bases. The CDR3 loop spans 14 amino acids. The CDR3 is CASSSGGTGYEQYF. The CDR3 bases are TGTGCCAGCAGCTCCGGAGGGACAGGGTACGAGCAGTACTTC.

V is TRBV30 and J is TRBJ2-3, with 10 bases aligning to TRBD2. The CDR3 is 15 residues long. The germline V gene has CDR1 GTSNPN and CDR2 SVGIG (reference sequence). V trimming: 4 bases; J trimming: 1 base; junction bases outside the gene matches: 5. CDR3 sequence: CAWKREGPCTDTQYF. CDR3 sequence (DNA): TGTGCCTGGAAGCGGGAGGGCCCTTGCACAGATACGCAGTATTTT.

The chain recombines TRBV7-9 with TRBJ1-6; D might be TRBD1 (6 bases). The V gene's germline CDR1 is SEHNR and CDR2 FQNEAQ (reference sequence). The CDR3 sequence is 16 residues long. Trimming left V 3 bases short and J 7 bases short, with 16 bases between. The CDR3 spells CASSFQSQGPNSPLHF. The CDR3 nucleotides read TGTGCCAGCAGCTTTCAGTCGCAGGGGCCCAATTCACCCCTCCACTTT.

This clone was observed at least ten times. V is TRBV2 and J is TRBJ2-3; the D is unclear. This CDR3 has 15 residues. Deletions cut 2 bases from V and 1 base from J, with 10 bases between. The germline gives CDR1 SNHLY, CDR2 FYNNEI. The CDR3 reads CASSESVTGTDTQYF. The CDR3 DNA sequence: TGTGCCAGCAGTGAAAGTGTTACAGGCACAGATACGCAGTATTTT.

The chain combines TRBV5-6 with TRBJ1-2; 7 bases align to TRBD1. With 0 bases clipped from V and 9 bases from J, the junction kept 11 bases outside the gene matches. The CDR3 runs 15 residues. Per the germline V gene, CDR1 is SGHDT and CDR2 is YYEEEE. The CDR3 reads CASSLEAGGTGSYTF. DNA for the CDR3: TGTGCCAGCAGCTTGGAGGCAGGGGGAACCGGAAGCTACACCTTC.